Detailed here is one TCR beta chain. Its antigen is still unknown. Nothing much larger sits one base from this clone, and base qualities are not available. CDR1 and CDR2, looked up from the germline V gene, are MDHEN and SYDVKM. The CDR3 starts with the cysteine, ends with the phenylalanine, and has 15 residues. Solely the CDR3 DNA is kept, with 45 bases framed from the first base. Trimming removed 6 bases from V and 5 bases from J, leaving 19 bases between the germline ends. These data are taken from a study of radiotherapy plus CTLA-4 blockade in lung cancer (dated by TCRdb to 2017 to 2018). Context from the whole study: Objective responses occurred in roughly 19% of enrolled patients, and around 29% achieved disease control. Findings and caveats that apply to the study as a whole: After treatment with radiotherapy and ipilimumab, TCR clones that originated in tumors expanded in peripheral blood. The strongest predictors of response, as reported, were early dynamic changes in blood T cell clones along with a rise in serum interferon-beta after radiation.

The study evaluated CTLA-4 blockade (ipilimumab) given together with focal radiation therapy in patients who had chemo-refractory metastatic non-small-cell lung cancer. Receptor libraries were prepared by the immunoSEQ multiplex PCR assay. The source is immuneACCESS, and TCRdb retained only in-frame sequences with V and J called. Part of the clones is not carried over; for the studies checked, unresolved V genes explain less than half of this, and the remainder is unexplained. This sample lists around 100,000 clones; approximately 77% were detected once. The biggest ten clones account for about 3.5% of the sample.

This TCR came from a human donor with non-small cell lung cancer that progressed on radiotherapy plus ipilimumab. Some clones in this sample may be carry-over from other donors' samples. Sequenced here: peripheral blood, sampled from a patient treated with radiotherapy plus ipilimumab. Recombination connected TRBV28 to TRBJ1-2; the D gene lacks a confident call. The CDR3 region: CASSPAGFLGYGYTF. The nucleotide sequence is TGTGCCAGCAGCCCGGCAGGTTTTTTAGGGTATGGCTACACCTTC.